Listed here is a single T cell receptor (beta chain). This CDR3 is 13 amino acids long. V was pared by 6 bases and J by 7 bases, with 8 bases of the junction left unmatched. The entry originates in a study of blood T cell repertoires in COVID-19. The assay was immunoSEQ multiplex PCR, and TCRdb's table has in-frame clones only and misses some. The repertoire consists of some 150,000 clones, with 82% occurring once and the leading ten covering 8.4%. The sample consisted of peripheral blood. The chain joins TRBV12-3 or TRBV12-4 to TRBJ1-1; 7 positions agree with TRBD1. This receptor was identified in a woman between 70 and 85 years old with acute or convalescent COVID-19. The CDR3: CASSQQGTGEAFF. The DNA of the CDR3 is TGTGCCAGCAGCCAACAGGGGACGGGTGAAGCTTTCTTT.